This T cell receptor beta chain is drawn from a study of shared clonotypes between healthy human individuals. For this clone: Its antigen is unidentified. Other nucleotide sequences from this sample produce the same CDR3.

CDR1 and CDR2 (germline): SGHNT, YYREEE (reference sequence). The V segment lost 4 bases and the J segment 0 bases; nucleotides outside the gene matches: 3. This CDR3 region has 15 residues. Study conclusions and caveats: Depth of sequencing was expected to influence donor clonotype sharing. It was observed that 5% to 6% of naive CD4 clonotypes were shared across several donors.

Generated by immunoSEQ multiplex PCR, the TCRdb table keeps only in-frame clones and is missing some. The sample holds more than 2,000,000 clones, around nine tenths seen once. This sequence joins TRBV5-4 and TRBJ2-2; 7 bases map to TRBD1. The receptor's source is a man between 18 and 29 years old in good health. Sequenced sample: naive CD4+ T cells sorted from blood. Sample subset: CD45RA+ positively selected. The CDR3 region has the DNA TGTGCCAGCAGCCGGGACAGTGCGAACACCGGGGAGCTGTTTTTT. Translated: CASSRDSANTGELFF.